The subject of this entry is one TCR beta chain. Its cognate antigen is unknown. The TCR beta cDNA came from 5'RACE template switching with UMIs. Each CDR3 protein gets one entry in TCRdb, which reprocessed the 5' RACE reads and gives no DNA. The table lists under 600,000 distinct CDR3 sequences. The V gene's germline CDR1 is LGHDT and CDR2 YNNKEL (reference sequence). The CDR3 spans 14 residues. The record originates from a study of T cells expressing NK-cell markers. Study in general: The TCR beta repertoires were obtained from sorted CD3+CD56+NKG2C+, CD3+CD56+NKG2C- and CD3+CD56-NKG2C+ T cells.

Study-wide results and limits: The leading position in the CD3+CD56-NKG2C+ fraction of a handful of donors also went to these clonotypes.

The TCR was taken from a woman in her forties or fifties in good health. Input material: blood T cells: a sorted CD56 or NKG2C T cell subset, CD4+ or CD8+ T cells, or bulk PBMC T cells (not recorded which). The chain combines TRBV3-1 with TRBJ2-1. The CDR3 spells CASSQGLKVSEQFF.